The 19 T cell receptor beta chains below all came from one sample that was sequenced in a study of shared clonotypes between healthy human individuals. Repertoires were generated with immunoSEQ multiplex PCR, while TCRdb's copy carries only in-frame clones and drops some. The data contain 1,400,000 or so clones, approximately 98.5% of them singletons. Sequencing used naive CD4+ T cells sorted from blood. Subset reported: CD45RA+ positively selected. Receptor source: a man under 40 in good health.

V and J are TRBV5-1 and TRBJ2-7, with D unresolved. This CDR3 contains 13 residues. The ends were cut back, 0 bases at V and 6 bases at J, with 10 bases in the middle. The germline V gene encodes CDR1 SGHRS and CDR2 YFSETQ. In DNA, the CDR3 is TGCGCCAGCAGCTTGGCCTCTTTGACCGAGCAGTACTTC. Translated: CASSLASLTEQYF.

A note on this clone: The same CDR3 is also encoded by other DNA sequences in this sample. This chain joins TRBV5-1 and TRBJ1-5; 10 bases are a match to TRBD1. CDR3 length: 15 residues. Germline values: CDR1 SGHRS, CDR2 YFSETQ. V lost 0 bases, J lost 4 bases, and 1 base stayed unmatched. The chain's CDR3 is CASSLGTGGNQPQHF. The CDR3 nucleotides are TGCGCCAGCAGCTTGGGGACAGGGGGGAATCAGCCCCAGCATTTT.

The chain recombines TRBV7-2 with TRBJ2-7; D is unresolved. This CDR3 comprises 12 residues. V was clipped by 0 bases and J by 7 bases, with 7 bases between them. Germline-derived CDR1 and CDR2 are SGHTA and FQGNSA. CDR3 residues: CASSLAGQEQYF. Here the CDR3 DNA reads TGTGCCAGCAGCTTAGCAGGGCAAGAGCAGTACTTC.

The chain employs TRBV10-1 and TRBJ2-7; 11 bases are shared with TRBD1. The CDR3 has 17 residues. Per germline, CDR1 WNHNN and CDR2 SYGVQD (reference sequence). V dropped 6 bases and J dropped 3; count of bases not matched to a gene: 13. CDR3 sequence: CASSPRKVGTGGYEQYF. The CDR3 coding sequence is TGCGCCAGCAGCCCCAGGAAAGTGGGGACAGGGGGCTACGAGCAGTACTTC.

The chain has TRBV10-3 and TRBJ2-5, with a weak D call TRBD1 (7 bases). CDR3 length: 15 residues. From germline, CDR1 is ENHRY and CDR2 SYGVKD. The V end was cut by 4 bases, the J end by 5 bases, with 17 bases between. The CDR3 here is CAISVGSGGQETQYF. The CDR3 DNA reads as TGTGCCATCAGTGTTGGTTCAGGGGGGCAGGAGACCCAGTACTTC.

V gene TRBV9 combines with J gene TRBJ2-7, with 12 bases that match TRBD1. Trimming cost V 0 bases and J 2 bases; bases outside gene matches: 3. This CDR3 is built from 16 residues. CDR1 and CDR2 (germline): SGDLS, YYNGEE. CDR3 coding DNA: TGTGCCAGCAGCGTAGAGGGGGACAGGGGGCCCTACGAGCAGTACTTC. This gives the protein CASSVEGDRGPYEQYF.

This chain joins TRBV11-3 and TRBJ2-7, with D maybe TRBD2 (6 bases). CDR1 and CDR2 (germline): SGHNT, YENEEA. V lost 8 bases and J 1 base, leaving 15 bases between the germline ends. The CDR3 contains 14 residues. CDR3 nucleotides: TGTGCCAGCGCCCCCGGGAGCGAATCCTACGAGCAGTACTTC. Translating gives CASAPGSESYEQYF.

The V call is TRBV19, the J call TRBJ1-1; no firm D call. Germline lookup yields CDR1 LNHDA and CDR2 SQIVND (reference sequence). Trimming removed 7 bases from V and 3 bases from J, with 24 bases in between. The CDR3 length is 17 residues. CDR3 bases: TGTGCCAGTATTCCGCGGCCCCACAACATGCGCCACACTGAAGCTTTCTTT. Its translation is CASIPRPHNMRHTEAFF.

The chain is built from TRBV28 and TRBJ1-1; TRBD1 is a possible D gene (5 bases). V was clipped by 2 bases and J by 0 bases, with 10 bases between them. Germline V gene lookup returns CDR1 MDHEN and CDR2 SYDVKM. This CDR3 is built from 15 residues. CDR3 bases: TGTGCCAGCAGTTTAACTGGGGCCGTGAACACTGAAGCTTTCTTT. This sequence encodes CASSLTGAVNTEAFF.

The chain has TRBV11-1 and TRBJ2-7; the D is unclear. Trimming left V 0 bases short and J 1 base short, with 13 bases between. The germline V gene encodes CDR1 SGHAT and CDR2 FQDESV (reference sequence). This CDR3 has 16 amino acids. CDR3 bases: TGTGCCAGCAGCTTAGCGCTCGGCGGCAAGTCCTACGAGCAGTACTTC. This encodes CASSLALGGKSYEQYF.

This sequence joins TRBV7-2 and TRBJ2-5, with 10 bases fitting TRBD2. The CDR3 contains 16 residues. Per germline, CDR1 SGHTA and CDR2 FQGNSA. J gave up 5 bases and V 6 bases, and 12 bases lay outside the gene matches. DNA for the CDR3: TGTGCCAGCAGTAAACAACTAGCGGGGAGTCAGGAGACCCAGTACTTC. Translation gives CASSKQLAGSQETQYF.

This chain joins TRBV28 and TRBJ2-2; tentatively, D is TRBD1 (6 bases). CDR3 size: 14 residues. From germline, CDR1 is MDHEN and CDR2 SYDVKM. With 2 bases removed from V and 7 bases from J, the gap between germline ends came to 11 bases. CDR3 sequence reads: CASSLIGGGGELFF. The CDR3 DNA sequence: TGTGCCAGCAGTTTAATTGGGGGCGGCGGGGAGCTGTTTTTT.

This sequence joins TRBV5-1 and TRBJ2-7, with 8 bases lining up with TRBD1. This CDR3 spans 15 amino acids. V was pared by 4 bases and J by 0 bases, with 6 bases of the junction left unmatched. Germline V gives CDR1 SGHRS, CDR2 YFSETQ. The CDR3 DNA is TGCGCCAGCAGCCAACAGGGGGGCGACTCCTACGAGCAGTACTTC. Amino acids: CASSQQGGDSYEQYF.

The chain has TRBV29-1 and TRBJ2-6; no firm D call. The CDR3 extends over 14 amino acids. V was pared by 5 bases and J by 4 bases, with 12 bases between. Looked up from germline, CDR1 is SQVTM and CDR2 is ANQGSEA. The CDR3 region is CSVKTQLGANVLTF. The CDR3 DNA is TGCAGCGTTAAGACTCAGCTGGGGGCCAACGTCCTGACTTTC.

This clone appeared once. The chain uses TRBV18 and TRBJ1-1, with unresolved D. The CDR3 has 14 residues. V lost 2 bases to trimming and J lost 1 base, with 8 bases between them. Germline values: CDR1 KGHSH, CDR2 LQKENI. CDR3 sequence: CASSPGFGNTEAFF. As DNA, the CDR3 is TGTGCCAGCTCACCAGGGTTCGGGAACACTGAAGCTTTCTTT. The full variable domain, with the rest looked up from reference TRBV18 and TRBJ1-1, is NAGVMQNPRHLVRRRGQEARLRCSPMKGHSHVYWYRQLPEEGLKFMVYLQKENIIDESGMPKERFSAEFPKEGPSILRIQQVVRGDSAAYFCASSPGFGNTEAFFGQGTRLTVV.

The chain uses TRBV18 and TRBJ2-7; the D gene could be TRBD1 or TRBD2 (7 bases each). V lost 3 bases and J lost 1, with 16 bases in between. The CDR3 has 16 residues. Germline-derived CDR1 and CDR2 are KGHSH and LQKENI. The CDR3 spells CASSPGPGGGSYEQYF. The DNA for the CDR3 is TGTGCCAGCTCACCTGGCCCAGGGGGAGGGTCCTACGAGCAGTACTTC.

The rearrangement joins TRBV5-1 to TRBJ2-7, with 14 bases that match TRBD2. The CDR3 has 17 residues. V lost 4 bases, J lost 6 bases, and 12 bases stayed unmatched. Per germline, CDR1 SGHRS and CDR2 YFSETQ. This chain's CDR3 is CASSLGTSGSGSLEQYF. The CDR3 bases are TGCGCCAGCAGCCTCGGGACTAGCGGGAGTGGGTCCCTCGAGCAGTACTTC.

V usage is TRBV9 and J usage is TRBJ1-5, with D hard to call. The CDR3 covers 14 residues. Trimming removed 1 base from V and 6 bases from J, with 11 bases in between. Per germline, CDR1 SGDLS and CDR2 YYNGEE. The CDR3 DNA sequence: TGTGCCAGCAGCGTACTTAAGGATGGTCAGCCCCAGCATTTT. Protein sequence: CASSVLKDGQPQHF.

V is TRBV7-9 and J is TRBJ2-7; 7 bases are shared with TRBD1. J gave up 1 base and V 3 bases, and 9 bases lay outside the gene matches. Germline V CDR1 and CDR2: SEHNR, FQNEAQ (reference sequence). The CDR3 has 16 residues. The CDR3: CASSFKRSGQSYEQYF. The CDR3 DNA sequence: TGTGCCAGCAGCTTTAAAAGGTCGGGACAGTCCTACGAGCAGTACTTC.